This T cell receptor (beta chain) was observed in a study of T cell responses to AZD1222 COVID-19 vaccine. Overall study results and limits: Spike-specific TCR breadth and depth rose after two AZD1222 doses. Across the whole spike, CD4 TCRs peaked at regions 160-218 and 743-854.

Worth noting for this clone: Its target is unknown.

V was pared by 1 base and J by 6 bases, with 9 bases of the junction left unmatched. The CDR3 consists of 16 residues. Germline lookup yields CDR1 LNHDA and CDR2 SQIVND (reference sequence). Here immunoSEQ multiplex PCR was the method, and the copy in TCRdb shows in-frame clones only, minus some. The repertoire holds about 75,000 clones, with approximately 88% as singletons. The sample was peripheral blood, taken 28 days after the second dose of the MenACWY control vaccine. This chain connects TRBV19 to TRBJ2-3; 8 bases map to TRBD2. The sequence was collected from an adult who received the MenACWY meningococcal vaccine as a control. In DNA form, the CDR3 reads TGTGCCAGTAGTATAGGCCCGGGGGGGTCAGGGGATACGCAGTATTTT. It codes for CASSIGPGGSGDTQYF.